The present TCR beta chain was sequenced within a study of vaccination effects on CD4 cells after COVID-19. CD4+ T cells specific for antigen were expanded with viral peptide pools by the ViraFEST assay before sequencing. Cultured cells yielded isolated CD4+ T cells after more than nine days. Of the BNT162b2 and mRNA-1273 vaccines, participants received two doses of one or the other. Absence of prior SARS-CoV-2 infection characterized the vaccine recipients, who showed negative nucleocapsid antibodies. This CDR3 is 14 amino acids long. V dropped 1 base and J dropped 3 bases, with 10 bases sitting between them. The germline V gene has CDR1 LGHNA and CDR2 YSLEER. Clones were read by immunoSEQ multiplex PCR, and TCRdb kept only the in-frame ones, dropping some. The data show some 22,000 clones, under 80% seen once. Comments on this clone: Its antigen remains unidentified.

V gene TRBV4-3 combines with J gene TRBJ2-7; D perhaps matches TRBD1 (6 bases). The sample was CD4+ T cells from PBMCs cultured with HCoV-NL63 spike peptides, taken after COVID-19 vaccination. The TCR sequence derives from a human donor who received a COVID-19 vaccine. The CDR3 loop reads CASSQVGHGYEQYF. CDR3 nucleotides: TGCGCCAGCAGCCAAGTGGGACATGGCTACGAGCAGTACTTC.